The 29 T cell receptor beta chains presented below share a single source sample, sequenced in a study of blood T cell repertoires in COVID-19. Only in-frame clones appear in the TCRdb table, and some are missing; sequencing was by immunoSEQ multiplex PCR. The sample comprises hundreds of thousands of clones, 86% of which are singletons, and 1.4% rests with the top ten. The specimen was peripheral blood. The receptors come from a young woman with active or convalescent COVID-19.

This rearrangement joins TRBV28 to TRBJ1-5; 7 nucleotides line up with TRBD1. Germline CDR1 MDHEN, CDR2 SYDVKM. J lost 7 bases, V lost 5 bases, and 8 bases had no gene match. This CDR3 comprises 14 residues. DNA for the CDR3: TGTGCCAGCAGTGCAACAGGGGCTAGGCAGCCCCAGCATTTT. Its protein is CASSATGARQPQHF.

V is TRBV18 and J is TRBJ1-2, with D unresolved. This CDR3 is built from 13 residues. Germline loops: CDR1 KGHSH, CDR2 LQKENI. Trimming left V 2 bases short and J 7 bases short, with 11 bases between. CDR3 DNA sequence: TGTGCCAGCTCACCAGGAGACGGCCTTGGCTACACCTTC. This encodes CASSPGDGLGYTF.

V gene TRBV18 combines with J gene TRBJ1-5; TRBD1 aligns across 9 bases. The CDR3 has 14 amino acids. The ends lost 5 bases at V and 7 bases at J; junction bases unmatched: 6. In germline, CDR1 is KGHSH, CDR2 LQKENI. The CDR3 loop reads CASSVTGGEQPQHF. The CDR3 nucleotides are TGTGCCAGCTCAGTTACAGGGGGCGAGCAGCCCCAGCATTTT.

The chain recombines TRBV11-2 with TRBJ1-4; D unclear. CDR3 length: 13 amino acids. The V end lost 4 bases, the J end lost 7 bases, and 10 bases lay between the germline ends. The germline V gene encodes CDR1 SGHAT and CDR2 FQNNGV. The CDR3 sequence: CASSSGGVEKLFF. DNA of the CDR3: TGTGCCAGCAGCTCCGGTGGAGTTGAAAAACTGTTTTTT.

This chain joins TRBV3-1 (or the pseudogene TRBV3-2) and TRBJ1-4, with D possibly being TRBD1 (6 bases). Germline V lookup: CDR1 LGHDT, CDR2 YNNKEL (reference sequence). V dropped 3 bases and J dropped 10 bases, with 18 bases sitting between them. CDR3 length: 15 amino acids. This CDR3 is CASSHFGRGVVKLFF. For the CDR3, the DNA is TGTGCCAGCAGCCACTTCGGCAGGGGCGTAGTAAAACTGTTTTTT.

The chain couples TRBV5-1 to TRBJ2-2, with TRBD1 matching 8 bases. The CDR3 is 17 residues long. The junction had 9 bases not matched to a gene; V was cut back by 2 bases and J by 3 bases. Germline-derived CDR1 and CDR2 are SGHRS and YFSETQ. The CDR3 here is CASSFTPDREDTGELFF. Written as DNA, the CDR3 is TGCGCCAGCAGCTTTACCCCGGACAGGGAGGACACCGGGGAGCTGTTTTTT.

This clone was seen only once. This CDR3 is CASSQVFGQGGTYGYTF. CDR3 coding DNA: TGCGCCAGCAGCCAAGTTTTTGGGCAGGGCGGGACCTATGGCTACACCTTC. V and J are TRBV4-1 and TRBJ1-2; a possible D gene is TRBD1 (5 bases). Trimming pared 1 base from V and 4 bases from J, leaving 19 bases between. CDR3 length equals 17 residues. Germline V gene lookup returns CDR1 MGHRA and CDR2 YSYEKL.

V usage is TRBV19 and J usage is TRBJ1-3; D uncertain. Germline-derived CDR1 and CDR2 are LNHDA and SQIVND (reference sequence). V was shortened by 5 bases and J by 9 bases, with 11 bases between the two germline ends. The CDR3 runs to 12 residues. The CDR3 nucleotides are TGTGCCAGTAGTTTATTGGAGGGCACCATATATTTT. This translates into CASSLLEGTIYF.

The CDR3 loop reads CASSEYSNINQPQHF. The CDR3 DNA is TGTGCCAGCAGTGAATATTCAAACATAAATCAGCCCCAGCATTTT. V gene TRBV2 combines with J gene TRBJ1-5, with D unclear. Trimming took off 2 bases at V and 4 bases at J, with 12 bases between the two ends. There are 15 residues in the CDR3. Germline V CDR1 and CDR2: SNHLY, FYNNEI.

The chain links TRBV10-2 to TRBJ2-1; TRBD1 agrees at 8 bases. The CDR3 has 15 residues. The junction had 10 bases not matched to a gene; V was cut back by 5 bases and J by 7 bases. Germline-derived CDR1 and CDR2 are WSHSY and SAAADI. The CDR3 spells CASSTEDRAKNEQFF. CDR3 nucleotide sequence: TGCGCCAGCAGTACGGAGGACAGGGCGAAAAATGAGCAGTTCTTC.

V and J are TRBV4-1 and TRBJ2-3; a possible D gene is TRBD2 (7 bases). V was trimmed by 4 bases and J by 2 bases, leaving 13 bases between them. The germline CDR1 and CDR2 sequences are MGHRA and YSYEKL. The CDR3 length is 15 residues. CDR3 in amino acids: CASSLFGGLTDTQYF. CDR3 DNA sequence: TGCGCCAGCAGCCTCTTCGGGGGGCTCACAGATACGCAGTATTTT.

The chain combines TRBV28 with TRBJ2-2; TRBD2 matches 8 bases. The CDR3 length is 16 residues. After removal of 7 bases from V and 5 bases from J, the junction contained 12 bases not matched to a gene. From germline, CDR1 is MDHEN and CDR2 SYDVKM. CDR3 in DNA: TGTGCCAGCACCCCCAGCGGGGGACGAGGGACCGGGGAGCTGTTTTTT. Translation: CASTPSGGRGTGELFF.

CDR3 DNA: TGCGCCAGCAGCCCACAGGGAAGGGGAAACATTCAGTACTTC. It is translated as CASSPQGRGNIQYF. The chain recombines TRBV5-1 with TRBJ2-4; TRBD1 might be the D (6 bases). Germline CDR1 and CDR2: SGHRS and YFSETQ. V lost 4 bases and J 6 bases, leaving 14 bases between the germline ends. This CDR3 is built from 14 residues.

About this clone itself: One end of the junction does not line up with germline, which may come from a read error. The chain recombines TRBV6-1 with TRBJ2-3, with 8 bases fitting TRBD2. Germline V gives CDR1 MNHNS, CDR2 SASEGT. This CDR3 contains 21 residues. The CDR3 DNA sequence: TGTGCCTGCAGTGAATTCAACGGGTGGGCGGGGGGACCACCCTCCACAGATACGCAGTATTTT. Translating it yields CACSEFNGWAGGPPSTDTQYF.

This chain joins TRBV6-5 and TRBJ2-7, with TRBD2 matching 7 bases. Per the germline V gene, CDR1 is MNHEY and CDR2 is SVGAGI. V shed 5 bases, J shed 4 bases, and the junction held 5 bases outside the gene matches. The CDR3 is made up of 13 amino acids. As DNA, the CDR3 is TGTGCCAGCAGTCCCAGGGAGGGATACGAGCAGTACTTC. It yields the protein CASSPREGYEQYF.

This CDR3 reads CASSAWDSTNQHTGELFF. As DNA, the CDR3 is TGTGCCAGCAGCGCATGGGACAGCACAAACCAGCACACCGGGGAGCTGTTTTTT. The gene calls are TRBV11-3 and TRBJ2-2, with 7 bases lining up with TRBD1. V dropped 5 bases and J dropped 3; count of bases not matched to a gene: 15. Germline V gene sequence: CDR1 SGHNT, CDR2 YENEEA. The CDR3 loop spans 18 amino acids.

The V call is TRBV3-1 (or the pseudogene TRBV3-2), the J call TRBJ1-1; D ambiguous. This CDR3 comprises 13 residues. Germline V gene data show CDR1 as LGHDT and CDR2 as YNNKEL (reference sequence). The V end lost 1 base, the J end lost 5 bases, and 8 bases lay between the germline ends. DNA of the CDR3: TGTGCCAGCAGCCAAGGAGGTTGGACTGAAGCTTTCTTT. Encoded protein: CASSQGGWTEAFF.

The genes are TRBV5-1 and TRBJ2-1; 9 bases are a match to TRBD1. V shed 4 bases and J 7 bases; nucleotides not matched to a gene: 18. The CDR3 has 18 amino acids. The germline CDR1 and CDR2 sequences are SGHRS and YFSETQ. CDR3 in DNA: TGCGCCAGCAGCCCATTTCCACAGGGGGCCAATGCATTAAATGAGCAGTTCTTC. Translation: CASSPFPQGANALNEQFF.

The chain uses TRBV29-1 and TRBJ2-7; a weak D match, TRBD1 (5 bases). This CDR3 has 11 amino acids. V dropped 5 bases and J dropped 5 bases, with 10 bases sitting between them. The V gene's germline CDR1 is SQVTM and CDR2 ANQGSEA. CDR3 in amino acids: CSVQGPNEQYF. The DNA of the CDR3 is TGCAGCGTTCAGGGTCCGAACGAGCAGTACTTC.

The V gene is TRBV28, the J gene TRBJ1-2, with D possibly being TRBD1 (5 bases). This CDR3 region has 14 residues. The V end lost 6 bases, the J end lost 5 bases, and 16 bases lay between the germline ends. The germline V gene has CDR1 MDHEN and CDR2 SYDVKM. The CDR3 here is CASRSPGPLYGYTF. DNA of the CDR3: TGTGCCAGCAGGTCCCCAGGGCCACTATATGGCTACACCTTC.

The gene calls are TRBV3-1 (or the pseudogene TRBV3-2) and TRBJ1-5, with TRBD1 matching over 7 bases. The V gene end was trimmed by 4 bases and the J gene end by 4 bases; junction bases not matched to a gene: 7. Germline values: CDR1 LGHDT, CDR2 YNNKEL (reference sequence). The CDR3 is 15 residues long. The CDR3 coding sequence is TGTGCCAGCAGCCTCGCCAGGGGGTTTAATCAGCCCCAGCATTTT. Residues: CASSLARGFNQPQHF.

This sequence joins TRBV7-2 and TRBJ1-1, with 9 bases aligning to TRBD1. Germline CDR1 and CDR2: SGHTA and FQGNSA. J lost 0 bases, V lost 5 bases, and 7 bases had no gene match. The CDR3 runs to 16 residues. This CDR3 reads CASSKGRDRVNTEAFF. CDR3 DNA: TGTGCCAGCAGCAAAGGGCGGGACAGGGTGAACACTGAAGCTTTCTTT.

This clone has only one observation. J is TRBJ2-3 and V is TRBV10-3, with D possibly being TRBD2 (6 bases). Between the trimmed V and J ends, which lost 4 bases and 2 bases, there was a span of 10 bases. The CDR3 runs 14 residues. Per the germline V gene, CDR1 is ENHRY and CDR2 is SYGVKD. CDR3 in amino acids: CAISAGVNTDTQYF. CDR3 coding DNA: TGTGCCATCAGTGCGGGGGTGAACACAGATACGCAGTATTTT.

The V call is TRBV29-1, the J call TRBJ2-5; the D gene is possibly TRBD2 (5 bases). Germline V gives CDR1 SQVTM, CDR2 ANQGSEA. The CDR3 sequence is 13 residues long. V lost 8 bases, J lost 2 bases, and 15 bases lay in between. In DNA, the CDR3 is TGCAGCCACTTAGAGGGCGTTCAAGAGACCCAGTACTTC. It yields the protein CSHLEGVQETQYF.

The rearrangement joins TRBV27 to TRBJ1-4, with D unresolved. The CDR3 runs to 14 residues. Germline V gene data show CDR1 as MNHEY and CDR2 as SMNVEV (reference sequence). V lost 6 bases and J 3 bases, leaving 11 bases between the germline ends. CDR3 region: CASRTGRSNEKLFF. The CDR3 nucleotides read TGTGCCAGCAGGACTGGGAGGTCTAATGAAAAACTGTTTTTT.

The J gene is TRBJ2-2, the V gene TRBV2; D is unresolved. Deletions cut 4 bases from V and 6 bases from J, with 15 bases between. This CDR3 is built from 15 residues. Looked up from germline, CDR1 is SNHLY and CDR2 is FYNNEI. Here the CDR3 reads CASSVVFGAAGELFF. CDR3 in DNA: TGTGCCAGCAGTGTTGTGTTCGGTGCTGCCGGGGAGCTGTTTTTT.

The V call is TRBV27, the J call TRBJ1-6, with 7 positions matching TRBD1. The CDR3 runs 16 residues. Trimming at V came to 8 bases and at J to 0 bases, leaving 7 bases not matched to a gene. Germline CDR1 and CDR2: MNHEY and SMNVEV (reference sequence). CDR3 in DNA: TGTGCCAGCCGAAAGGACAGGAGCTCCTATAATTCACCCCTCCACTTT. Amino acids: CASRKDRSSYNSPLHF.

The sample holds one count of this clone. The CDR3 loop is CASSLSTGTDTQYF. The CDR3 DNA reads as TGCGCCAGCAGCTTGAGTACCGGGACAGATACGCAGTATTTT. The rearrangement joins TRBV5-1 to TRBJ2-3; unclear D gene. The CDR3 is 14 residues long. The V gene's germline CDR1 is SGHRS and CDR2 YFSETQ. V was pared by 1 base and J by 3 bases, with 9 bases between.

The chain carries TRBV12-3 or TRBV12-4 and TRBJ1-1, with TRBD1 matching 8 bases. V gave up 5 bases and J gave up 4 bases; unmatched junction bases: 3. The CDR3 is 13 amino acids. The CDR3 spells CASSTTGGTEAFF. The CDR3, as DNA: TGTGCCAGCAGTACCACAGGGGGCACTGAAGCTTTCTTT.